These 15 T cell receptor beta chains came from one sample sequenced in a study of cytomegalovirus exposure and HLA in healthy donors. Primers: 60 Vbeta forward and 13 Jbeta reverse. Using immunoSEQ multiplex PCR, the repertoire was profiled, and TCRdb retains in-frame clones only, with some absent. The sample comprises 200,000 to 250,000 clones, around 73% of which are singletons, and around 4% rests with the top ten. The material sequenced was PBMCs. The receptors derive from a male donor in good health and CMV-seronegative.

The rearrangement uses TRBV2 and TRBJ2-7; possible D gene TRBD2, 6 bases. The germline V gene has CDR1 SNHLY and CDR2 FYNNEI. The length of the CDR3 is 15 residues. V was clipped by 3 bases and J by 4 bases, with 16 bases between them. This chain's CDR3 is CASSDPAGRGYEQYF. The CDR3 bases are TGTGCCAGCAGTGACCCCGCGGGGCGCGGTTACGAGCAGTACTTC.

The V gene is TRBV14, the J gene TRBJ2-7; 7 positions agree with TRBD1. This CDR3 has 14 residues. V was clipped by 4 bases and J by 3 bases; unmatched bases: 6. Germline CDR1 and CDR2: SGHDN and FVKESK. In DNA, the CDR3 is TGTGCCAGCAGCCGTGGGCACAGGGGCTACGAGCAGTACTTC. Translation gives CASSRGHRGYEQYF. Full variable domain (remainder filled in from reference TRBV14 and TRBJ2-7): EAGVTQFPSHSVIEKGQTVTLRCDPISGHDNLYWYRRVMGKEIKFLLHFVKESKQDESGMPNNRFLAERTGGTYSTLKVQPAELEDSGVYFCASSRGHRGYEQYFGPGTRLTVT.

This clone was seen a handful of times. The CDR3: CASSQKAGGGTDTQYF. In DNA, the CDR3 is TGTGCCAGCAGTCAGAAAGCGGGAGGGGGCACAGATACGCAGTATTTT. This chain links TRBV6-4 with TRBJ2-3; the match to TRBD2 covers 10 bases. This CDR3 region has 16 residues. V was clipped by 5 bases and J by 1 base; unmatched bases: 6. Per germline, CDR1 MRHNA and CDR2 SNTAGT.

The chain couples TRBV28 to TRBJ1-1; no definite D call. Trimming took off 3 bases at V and 0 bases at J, with 5 bases between the two ends. CDR1 is MDHEN, CDR2 SYDVKM, per germline. This CDR3 comprises 13 residues. CDR3 sequence reads: CASSFTVNTEAFF. The CDR3 DNA sequence: TGTGCCAGCAGTTTTACAGTGAACACTGAAGCTTTCTTT. Full variable domain (rest looked up from reference TRBV28 and TRBJ1-1): DVKVTQSSRYLVKRTGEKVFLECVQDMDHENMFWYRQDPGLGLRLIYFSYDVKMKEKGDIPEGYSVSREKKERFSLILESASTNQTSMYLCASSFTVNTEAFFGQGTRLTVV.

This clone has just a few counts. The gene calls are TRBV9 and TRBJ2-2; D is possibly TRBD2 (6 bases). The germline V and J ends were trimmed by 4 bases and 7 bases, with 17 bases remaining between them. This CDR3 spans 15 amino acids. CDR1 SGDLS and CDR2 YYNGEE come from the germline V gene. CDR3 residues: CASSTRGTPNGELFF. The CDR3, as DNA: TGTGCCAGCAGCACCCGGGGGACGCCAAACGGGGAGCTGTTTTTT.

The V gene is TRBV7-2, the J gene TRBJ1-3; 8 bases align to TRBD1. CDR3 length: 16 residues. J gave up 7 bases and V 5 bases, and 13 bases lay outside the gene matches. The germline CDR1 and CDR2 sequences are SGHTA and FQGNSA. The CDR3 reads CASSPEGTGGWNTIYF. The CDR3, as DNA: TGTGCCAGCAGCCCCGAGGGGACAGGTGGTTGGAACACCATATATTTT.

V and J are TRBV5-1 and TRBJ1-4, with 9 bases lining up with TRBD1. The CDR3 spans 14 residues. The V gene's germline CDR1 is SGHRS and CDR2 YFSETQ. V trimming: 1 base; J trimming: 8 bases; junction bases outside the gene matches: 3. The CDR3 sequence is CASSLTGGGEKLFF. For the CDR3, the DNA is TGCGCCAGCAGCTTGACAGGGGGCGGCGAAAAACTGTTTTTT.

To note about this clone: The germline gene is not matched at one end of the junction; a read error may be the cause. J is TRBJ2-2 and V is TRBV7-7; a weak D match, TRBD1 (5 bases). The CDR3 runs to 16 residues. The germline CDR1 and CDR2 sequences are SSHAT and FNYEAQ (reference sequence). The CDR3 DNA reads TGTGCTAGCAGCGTCACCGTGGGGCCTGGACCCGGGGAGCTGTTTTTT. Protein sequence: CASSVTVGPGPGELFF.

The chain carries TRBV6-4 and TRBJ2-1; 9 nucleotides align to TRBD2. Germline CDR1 MRHNA, CDR2 SNTAGT. This CDR3 contains 16 residues. V was pared by 3 bases and J by 6 bases, with 9 bases of the junction left unmatched. DNA for the CDR3: TGTGCCAGCAGTGAGCTAGCGGGGAGACCTTTCAATGAGCAGTTCTTC. Translating it yields CASSELAGRPFNEQFF.

V is TRBV2 and J is TRBJ2-3; tentative D call: TRBD1 (5 bases). V was shortened by 2 bases and J by 2 bases, with 11 bases between the two germline ends. The CDR3 is 15 residues long. Germline assignment: CDR1 SNHLY and CDR2 FYNNEI. CDR3 region: CASSEFDRITDTQYF. In DNA form, the CDR3 reads TGTGCCAGCAGTGAATTCGACAGAATCACAGATACGCAGTATTTT.

This chain uses TRBV28 with TRBJ2-3, with 10 bases lining up with TRBD1. V shed 6 bases and J 6 bases; nucleotides not matched to a gene: 6. CDR3 length: 14 amino acids. The germline CDR1 and CDR2 sequences are MDHEN and SYDVKM. The CDR3, as DNA: TGTGCCAGCAGCTACGGACAGGGGGTGGATACGCAGTATTTT. Encoded protein: CASSYGQGVDTQYF.

The J gene is TRBJ2-6, the V gene TRBV6-5; TRBD2 might be the D (5 bases). The CDR3 extends over 15 amino acids. Germline-derived CDR1 and CDR2 are MNHEY and SVGAGI. Trimming cost V 2 bases and J 1 base, with 6 bases left between them. The CDR3 DNA follows: TGTGCCAGCAGTTACACGGGGTCTGGGGCCAACGTCCTGACTTTC. Amino acid sequence: CASSYTGSGANVLTF.

The J gene is TRBJ2-2, the V gene TRBV5-1; 11 bases agree with TRBD2. The CDR3 sequence is 16 residues long. CDR1 SGHRS and CDR2 YFSETQ come from the germline V gene. J lost 3 bases, V lost 4 bases, and 5 bases had no gene match. The CDR3 DNA reads as TGCGCCAGCAGCGCTATACTAGCGGGAGACACCGGGGAGCTGTTTTTT. Amino acids: CASSAILAGDTGELFF.

This chain joins TRBV7-2 and TRBJ2-2, with TRBD1 matching over 10 bases. CDR3 length: 15 residues. Germline lookup yields CDR1 SGHTA and CDR2 FQGNSA. Trimming at V came to 5 bases and at J to 5 bases, leaving 5 bases not matched to a gene. CDR3 nucleotide sequence: TGTGCCAGCAGCATGACAGGGGGCGGTACCGGGGAGCTGTTTTTT. Amino acids: CASSMTGGGTGELFF.

V gene TRBV11-2 combines with J gene TRBJ1-2, with unresolved D. This CDR3 is 15 amino acids long. Germline-derived CDR1 and CDR2 are SGHAT and FQNNGV. V lost 0 bases and J lost 6, with 14 bases in between. The CDR3 DNA reads as TGTGCCAGCAGCTTAGATTCGGGTAAATGGGATGGCTACACCTTC. Translating it yields CASSLDSGKWDGYTF.